This T cell receptor beta chain was captured in a study of blood T cell repertoires in COVID-19. The wider study: Sites across the United States, Italy and Spain contributed samples from acute and convalescent COVID-19. The cDNA or gDNA used as material had been derived from T cells, B-cell-depleted T cells, or PBMCs.

In assigning cohorts, the study relied on participant-reported clinical history. In the authors' methods: By means of reference gene primer amplification, nucleated cell counts were estimated. Sequenced by immunoSEQ multiplex PCR; TCRdb stores in-frame clones only, minus some. The V and J calls and clone size are taken from that table; D and trimming were inferred from the DNA. The table shows fewer than 300,000 clones, with around 89% occurring only once. Trimming shortened V by 1 base and J by 3 bases, and 15 bases separated the two germline ends. The CDR3 is 16 amino acids. Germline CDR1 is MGHRA and CDR2 is YSYEKL.

The V call is TRBV4-1, the J call TRBJ1-1; D gene ambiguous. Sequences were obtained from PBMCs or T cells enriched from blood (not recorded which). The sequence came from a man aged 40-49 years who had recovered from COVID-19. This CDR3 is CASSQVPRARDTEAFF. The CDR3 region has the DNA TGCGCCAGCAGCCAAGTACCGCGGGCGAGAGACACTGAAGCTTTCTTT.